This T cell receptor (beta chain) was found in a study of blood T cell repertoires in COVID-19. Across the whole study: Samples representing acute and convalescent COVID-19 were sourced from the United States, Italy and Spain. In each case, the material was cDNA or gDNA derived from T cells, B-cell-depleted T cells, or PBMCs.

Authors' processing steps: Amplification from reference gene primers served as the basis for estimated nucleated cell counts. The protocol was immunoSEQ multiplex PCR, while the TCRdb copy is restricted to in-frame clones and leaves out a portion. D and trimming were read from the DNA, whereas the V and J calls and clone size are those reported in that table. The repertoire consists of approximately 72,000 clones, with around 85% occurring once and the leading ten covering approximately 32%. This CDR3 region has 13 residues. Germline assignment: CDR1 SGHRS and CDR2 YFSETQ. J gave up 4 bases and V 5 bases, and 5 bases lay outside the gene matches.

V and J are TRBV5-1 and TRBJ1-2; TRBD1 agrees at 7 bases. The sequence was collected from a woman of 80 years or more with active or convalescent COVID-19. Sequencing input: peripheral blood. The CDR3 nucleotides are TGCGCCAGCAGACCGGACAGGTCCTATGGCTACACCTTC. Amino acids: CASRPDRSYGYTF.